These 32 T cell receptor beta chains came from one sample sequenced in a study of blood T cell repertoires in COVID-19. The assay was immunoSEQ multiplex PCR, and TCRdb's table has in-frame clones only and misses some. This table has fewer than 300,000 clones, 80% to 90% appearing once. The sequenced material came from PBMCs or T cells enriched from blood (not recorded which). Source of these receptors: a woman in her 30s who had recovered from COVID-19.

The chain is built from TRBV5-8 and TRBJ1-5, with a tentative D call TRBD1 (5 bases). Germline V gene sequence: CDR1 SGHTS, CDR2 YDEGEE. The CDR3 loop spans 15 amino acids. V lost 6 bases, J lost 0 bases, and 13 bases lay in between. This CDR3 reads CASTWGGNSNQPQHF. The CDR3, as DNA: TGTGCCAGCACCTGGGGGGGAAATAGCAATCAGCCCCAGCATTTT.

The count of this clone is one. The chain joins TRBV29-1 to TRBJ2-5; 9 nucleotides line up with TRBD1. Trimming took 4 bases from V and 4 from J; bases not matched to a gene: 22. The CDR3 totals 19 residues. The germline V gene has CDR1 SQVTM and CDR2 ANQGSEA. The CDR3 bases are TGCAGCGTTGTTAAGCTGACTATTCGGACAGGGGTGGTGGCAGAGACCCAGTACTTC. It is translated as CSVVKLTIRTGVVAETQYF. Using reference TRBV29-1 and TRBJ2-5 for the parts outside the CDR3, the full variable domain is SAVISQKPSRDICQRGTSLTIQCQVDSQVTMMFWYRQQPGQSLTLIATANQGSEATYESGFVIDKFPISRPNLTFSTLTVSNMSPEDSSIYLCSVVKLTIRTGVVAETQYFGPGTRLLVL.

The chain is built from TRBV7-6 and TRBJ1-2; D is perhaps TRBD1 (6 bases). Germline CDR1 is SGHVS and CDR2 is FNYEAQ. V was pared by 5 bases and J by 7 bases, with 20 bases between. The CDR3 has 15 residues. The CDR3 bases are TGTGCCAGCAGCCCCGAGGGGGATACTTGGGGTGGCTACACCTTC. It is translated as CASSPEGDTWGGYTF.

V usage is TRBV5-3 and J usage is TRBJ1-1, with no clear D. TRBV5-3 is annotated as an ORF whose role is uncertain. This CDR3 is 13 amino acids long. V dropped 2 bases and J dropped 5 bases, with 10 bases sitting between them. As DNA, the CDR3 is TGTGCCAGAAGCTTTATCCGAGCTACTGAAGCTTTCTTT. Translation: CARSFIRATEAFF.

The chain links TRBV24-1 to TRBJ1-5, with 12 nucleotides matching TRBD1. The V gene's germline CDR1 is KGHDR and CDR2 SFDVKD. Trimming cost V 5 bases and J 2 bases; bases outside gene matches: 15. The CDR3 covers 20 residues. CDR3 nucleotides: TGTGCCACCAGTGGAAGTGCGGGACAGGGGGCGTCGGGGGGCAATCAGCCCCAGCATTTT. Residues: CATSGSAGQGASGGNQPQHF.

This sequence joins TRBV28 and TRBJ2-7; D is undetermined. Trimming took off 2 bases at V and 0 bases at J, with 11 bases between the two ends. Germline-derived CDR1 and CDR2 are MDHEN and SYDVKM. This CDR3 has 15 residues. CDR3 region: CASSLSSGSSYEQYF. The CDR3 nucleotides read TGTGCCAGCAGTTTAAGCTCGGGTAGCTCCTACGAGCAGTACTTC.

The chain links TRBV4-2 to TRBJ1-2; no firm D call. This CDR3 region has 14 residues. Germline values: CDR1 LGHNA, CDR2 YNFKEQ. The ends were cut back, 4 bases at V and 6 bases at J, with 15 bases in the middle. CDR3 residues: CASSLERPHDGYTF. The CDR3 bases are TGTGCCAGCAGCCTTGAGAGGCCACATGATGGCTACACCTTC.

This clone was detected only a few times. The gene calls are TRBV7-3 and TRBJ2-2, with D possibly being TRBD1 (5 bases). The V gene lost 1 base and the J gene lost 4 bases, with 13 bases spanning the gap. Germline loops: CDR1 SGHTA, CDR2 FQGTGA. The CDR3 is made up of 16 amino acids. The CDR3 sequence: CASSLSGHLSTGELFF. The DNA of the CDR3 is TGTGCCAGCAGCTTAAGTGGACACCTAAGCACCGGGGAGCTGTTTTTT. The whole variable domain, filled in from reference TRBV7-3 and TRBJ2-2, reads GAGVSQTPSNKVTEKGKYVELRCDPISGHTALYWYRQSLGQGPEFLIYFQGTGAADDSGLPNDRFFAVRPEGSVSTLKIQRTERGDSAVYLCASSLSGHLSTGELFFGEGSRLTVL.

The gene calls are TRBV7-8 and TRBJ1-2; the D is unclear. There are 12 residues in the CDR3. CDR1 is SGHVS and CDR2 is FQNEAQ in the germline V gene. Trimming stripped 1 base from V and 13 bases from J, with 13 bases between. CDR3 in DNA: TGTGCCAGCAGCTTAGATCTTGGAGACTGCACCTTC. This encodes CASSLDLGDCTF. Full variable domain (outside the CDR3, taken from reference TRBV7-8 and TRBJ1-2): GAGVSQSPRYKVAKRGQDVALRCDPISGHVSLFWYQQALGQGPEFLTYFQNEAQLDKSGLPSDRFFAERPEGSVSTLKIQRTQQEDSAVYLCASSLDLGDCTFGSGTRLTVV.

The chain recombines TRBV5-4 with TRBJ2-1; 7 bases fit TRBD2. After removal of 4 bases from V and 4 bases from J, the junction contained 5 bases not matched to a gene. The germline CDR1 and CDR2 sequences are SGHNT and YYREEE (reference sequence). The CDR3 has 14 residues. CDR3 DNA sequence: TGTGCCAGCAGCGACGGGACTATATACAATGAGCAGTTCTTC. Encoded protein: CASSDGTIYNEQFF.

V gene TRBV2 combines with J gene TRBJ1-1; TRBD1 aligns across 12 bases. With 6 bases clipped from V and 4 bases from J, the junction kept 3 bases outside the gene matches. Germline V lookup: CDR1 SNHLY, CDR2 FYNNEI. The CDR3 totals 14 residues. The CDR3 region has the DNA TGTGCCAGCAGGGGACAGGGGGCGCGCACTGAAGCTTTCTTT. The encoded protein is CASRGQGARTEAFF.

This chain joins TRBV19 and TRBJ2-5; unclear D gene. Germline assignment: CDR1 LNHDA and CDR2 SQIVND (reference sequence). With 4 bases removed from V and 7 bases from J, the gap between germline ends came to 7 bases. The CDR3 contains 11 residues. Here the CDR3 DNA reads TGTGCCAGTAGTACATCAGGGACCCAGTACTTC. This translates into CASSTSGTQYF.

This sequence joins TRBV29-1 and TRBJ1-2, with D possibly TRBD1 on 6 matching bases. V was shortened by 4 bases and J by 0 bases, with 12 bases between the two germline ends. The V gene's germline CDR1 is SQVTM and CDR2 ANQGSEA. The CDR3 runs to 14 residues. CDR3 DNA: TGCAGCGTTGTTCTGACAGGATCTAACTATGGCTACACCTTC. It encodes CSVVLTGSNYGYTF.

This clone has only one observation. This chain uses TRBV10-3 with TRBJ2-1, with 10 bases lining up with TRBD2. Germline V gene sequence: CDR1 ENHRY, CDR2 SYGVKD. The CDR3 is 15 residues long. The V and J ends lost 5 bases and 6 bases, in that order; junction bases with no gene match: 7. The CDR3 loop is CAISSSGRAVNEQFF. Here the CDR3 DNA reads TGTGCCATCAGTTCAAGCGGGAGGGCGGTCAATGAGCAGTTCTTC.

This chain joins TRBV19 and TRBJ2-7, with D possibly matching TRBD2 (6 bases). The CDR3 has 14 amino acids. V lost 3 bases and J 3 bases, leaving 12 bases between the germline ends. CDR1 LNHDA and CDR2 SQIVND come from the germline V gene (reference sequence). The DNA for the CDR3 is TGTGCCAGTAGTATCCCGGGAGAATACTACGAGCAGTACTTC. Translating it yields CASSIPGEYYEQYF. Based on the CDR3 plus reference TRBV19 and TRBJ2-7, the full variable domain is DGGITQSPKYLFRKEGQNVTLSCEQNLNHDAMYWYRQDPGQGLRLIYYSQIVNDFQKGDIAEGYSVSREKKESFPLTVTSAQKNPTAFYLCASSIPGEYYEQYFGPGTRLTVT.

The table lists this clone with a count of one. The V gene is TRBV2, the J gene TRBJ2-2, with D perhaps matching TRBD2 (5 bases). This CDR3 comprises 13 residues. The V gene lost 4 bases and the J gene lost 5 bases, with 8 bases spanning the gap. The germline V gene has CDR1 SNHLY and CDR2 FYNNEI. The CDR3 is CASSVERTGELFF. CDR3 DNA: TGTGCCAGCAGTGTCGAGCGGACCGGGGAGCTGTTTTTT.

This clone was seen a handful of times. The same CDR3 arises from other DNA sequences in this sample as well. The chain carries TRBV14 and TRBJ1-5, with D uncertain. Deletions cut 0 bases from V and 6 bases from J, with 6 bases between. The CDR3 is 13 residues long. Germline CDR1 and CDR2: SGHDN and FVKESK. The CDR3 reads CASSQDLRQPQHF. CDR3 sequence (DNA): TGTGCCAGCAGCCAAGATCTACGTCAGCCCCAGCATTTT.

This clone occurred once. V and J are TRBV5-1 and TRBJ2-2; weak D call: TRBD2 (5 bases). From germline, CDR1 is SGHRS and CDR2 YFSETQ. The length of the CDR3 is 15 residues. Trimming took 2 bases from V and 6 from J, leaving 14 bases between them. In nucleotides, the CDR3 is TGCGCCAGCAGCTTTGCTCTGGGAGCGGCCGGGGAGCTGTTTTTT. Encoded protein: CASSFALGAAGELFF.

The genes are TRBV11-2 and TRBJ1-2, with 9 positions matching TRBD1. The germline gives CDR1 SGHAT, CDR2 FQNNGV. The CDR3 extends over 15 amino acids. Losses at the gene ends were 4 bases for V and 5 bases for J; bases not matched to a gene: 8. The CDR3 coding sequence is TGTGCCAGCAGCTGGGCACAGGGGGCATCGTATGGCTACACCTTC. Encoded protein: CASSWAQGASYGYTF.

This sequence joins TRBV11-2 and TRBJ1-1; 11 bases are a match to TRBD1. This CDR3 has 16 amino acids. The germline V gene encodes CDR1 SGHAT and CDR2 FQNNGV. The junction had 7 bases not matched to a gene; V was cut back by 2 bases and J by 5 bases. The CDR3: CASSLTSGQGVTEAFF. CDR3 in DNA: TGTGCCAGCAGCTTAACCTCGGGACAGGGGGTAACTGAAGCTTTCTTT.

V and J are TRBV14 and TRBJ2-1, with 11 positions matching TRBD2. Germline V gene sequence: CDR1 SGHDN, CDR2 FVKESK. The CDR3 is made up of 15 amino acids. The V segment lost 4 bases and the J segment 10 bases; nucleotides outside the gene matches: 9. The CDR3 DNA follows: TGTGCCAGCAGCCCTTGGACTAGCGGGCCTAGGGAGCAGTTCTTC. Translating it yields CASSPWTSGPREQFF.

The chain joins TRBV5-1 to TRBJ1-4, with 9 bases fitting TRBD1. Trimming removed 3 bases from V and 7 bases from J; junction bases left unmatched: 13. The germline V gene encodes CDR1 SGHRS and CDR2 YFSETQ. The CDR3 spans 17 residues. CDR3: CASSSGQGNVYGEKLFF. The CDR3 DNA is TGCGCCAGCAGCTCCGGACAGGGGAACGTCTACGGTGAAAAACTGTTTTTT.

J is TRBJ2-2 and V is TRBV19, with 8 bases lining up with TRBD2. Germline trimming cut 5 bases from V and 5 bases from J; bases unmatched to any gene: 10. The CDR3 extends over 16 amino acids. Germline V gives CDR1 LNHDA, CDR2 SQIVND (reference sequence). Here the CDR3 DNA reads TGTGCCAGTAGTTTCCTCAAGGGCGGGGGGACCGGGGAGCTGTTTTTT. This sequence encodes CASSFLKGGGTGELFF.

In this sample, this clone turned up once. Distinct nucleotide sequences in the sample also encode this CDR3. The J gene is TRBJ1-1, the V gene TRBV11-3, with D tentatively TRBD1 (5 bases). Germline V lookup: CDR1 SGHNT, CDR2 YENEEA. Trimming took 3 bases from V and 1 from J, leaving 6 bases between them. The CDR3 is made up of 13 amino acids. The CDR3 sequence: CASSLTENTEAFF. The CDR3 DNA follows: TGTGCCAGCAGCTTGACAGAGAACACTGAAGCTTTCTTT.

This chain joins TRBV6-5 and TRBJ2-7, with D perhaps matching TRBD1 (6 bases). V was shortened by 1 base and J by 4 bases, with 11 bases between the two germline ends. The CDR3 totals 14 residues. Germline V gene sequence: CDR1 MNHEY, CDR2 SVGAGI. CDR3: CASSYLQGSYEQYF. The DNA of the CDR3 is TGTGCCAGCAGTTACTTACAGGGATCTTACGAGCAGTACTTC.

This clone was seen once. The genes are TRBV6-5 and TRBJ1-6; the D gene is possibly TRBD1 (6 bases). The germline V and J ends were trimmed by 4 bases and 8 bases, with 15 bases remaining between them. The CDR3 loop spans 15 amino acids. Germline V lookup: CDR1 MNHEY, CDR2 SVGAGI. The CDR3 protein is CASSSQGGGDSPLHF. CDR3 nucleotide sequence: TGTGCCAGCAGTTCACAGGGTGGGGGGGATTCACCCCTCCACTTT.

The rearrangement joins TRBV7-3 to TRBJ1-1; 8 bases map to TRBD1. V gave up 0 bases and J gave up 4 bases; unmatched junction bases: 4. CDR1 is SGHTA, CDR2 FQGTGA, per germline. The CDR3 runs to 15 residues. The CDR3 bases are TGTGCCAGCAGCTTAACGCCAGGGGGCCCCACTGAAGCTTTCTTT. It encodes CASSLTPGGPTEAFF. Full variable domain (outside the CDR3, taken from reference TRBV7-3 and TRBJ1-1): GAGVSQTPSNKVTEKGKYVELRCDPISGHTALYWYRQSLGQGPEFLIYFQGTGAADDSGLPNDRFFAVRPEGSVSTLKIQRTERGDSAVYLCASSLTPGGPTEAFFGQGTRLTVV.

The rearrangement uses TRBV29-1 and TRBJ1-1; D remains ambiguous. The CDR3 contains 15 residues. Trimming took off 5 bases at V and 0 bases at J, with 16 bases between the two ends. Per the germline V gene, CDR1 is SQVTM and CDR2 is ANQGSEA. As DNA, the CDR3 is TGCAGCGTTCATCACGGGGAACACATGAACACTGAAGCTTTCTTT. Translating gives CSVHHGEHMNTEAFF.

The chain recombines TRBV14 with TRBJ2-1; TRBD2 matches 7 bases. CDR3 size: 14 residues. Germline V CDR1 and CDR2: SGHDN, FVKESK. J gave up 8 bases and V 6 bases, and 10 bases lay outside the gene matches. CDR3 DNA sequence: TGTGCCAGCAGGGATGGACTAGTGGTCGATGAGCAGTTCTTC. This sequence encodes CASRDGLVVDEQFF.

This chain links TRBV28 with TRBJ1-5, with a tentative D call TRBD1 (6 bases). V was shortened by 3 bases and J by 5 bases, with 8 bases between the two germline ends. From germline, CDR1 is MDHEN and CDR2 SYDVKM. This CDR3 has 13 residues. The CDR3 spells CASSLTGHQPQHF. The CDR3 region has the DNA TGTGCCAGCAGTTTGACAGGCCATCAGCCCCAGCATTTT.

This clone was found a few times. The chain links TRBV29-1 to TRBJ2-7; 7 bases agree with TRBD2. This CDR3 comprises 14 residues. Germline V CDR1 and CDR2: SQVTM, ANQGSEA. The V and J ends lost 0 bases and 4 bases, in that order; junction bases with no gene match: 6. CDR3 protein: CSVEDGTSAYEQYF. DNA for the CDR3: TGCAGCGTTGAAGATGGTACTAGCGCTTACGAGCAGTACTTC.

The chain couples TRBV10-3 to TRBJ1-3, with D maybe TRBD1 (6 bases). In germline, CDR1 is ENHRY, CDR2 SYGVKD. V shed 11 bases and J shed 1 base, with 9 bases lying between them. The CDR3 contains 12 residues. The CDR3 loop reads CAATGSGNTIYF. DNA of the CDR3: TGTGCCGCCACAGGGTCTGGAAACACCATATATTTT.